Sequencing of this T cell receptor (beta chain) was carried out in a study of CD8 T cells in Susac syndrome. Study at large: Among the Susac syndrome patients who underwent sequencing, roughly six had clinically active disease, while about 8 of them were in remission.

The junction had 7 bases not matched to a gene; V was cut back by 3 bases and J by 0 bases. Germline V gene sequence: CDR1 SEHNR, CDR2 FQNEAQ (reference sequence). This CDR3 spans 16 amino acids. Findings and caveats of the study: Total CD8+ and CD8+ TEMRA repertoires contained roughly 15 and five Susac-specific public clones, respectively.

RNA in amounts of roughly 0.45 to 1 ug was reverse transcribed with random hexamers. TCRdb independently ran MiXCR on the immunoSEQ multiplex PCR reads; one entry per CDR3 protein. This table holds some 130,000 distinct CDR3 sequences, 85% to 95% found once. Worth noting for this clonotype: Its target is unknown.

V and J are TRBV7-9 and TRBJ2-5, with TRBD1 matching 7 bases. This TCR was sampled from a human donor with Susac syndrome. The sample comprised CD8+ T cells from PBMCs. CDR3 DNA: TGTGCCAGCAGCTTCAGGACAGGAGAGTACCAAGAGACCCAGTACTTC. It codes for CASSFRTGEYQETQYF.